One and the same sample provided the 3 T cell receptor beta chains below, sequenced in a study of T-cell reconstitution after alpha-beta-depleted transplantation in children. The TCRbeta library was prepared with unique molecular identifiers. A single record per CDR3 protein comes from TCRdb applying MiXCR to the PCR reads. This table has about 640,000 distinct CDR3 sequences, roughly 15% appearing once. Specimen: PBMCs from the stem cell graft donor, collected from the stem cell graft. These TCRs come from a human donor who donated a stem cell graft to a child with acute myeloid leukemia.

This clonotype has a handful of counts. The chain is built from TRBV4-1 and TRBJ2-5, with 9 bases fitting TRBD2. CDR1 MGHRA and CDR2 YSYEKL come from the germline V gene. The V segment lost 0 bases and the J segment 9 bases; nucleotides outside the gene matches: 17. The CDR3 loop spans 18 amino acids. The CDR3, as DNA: TGCGCCAGCAGCCAAGATGAAGGGCTTAGCGGGGGTTCAGCGGCCCAGTACTTC. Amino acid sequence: CASSQDEGLSGGSAAQYF.

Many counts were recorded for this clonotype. The CDR3: CSASAVGLSTDTQYF. DNA for the CDR3: TGCAGTGCTTCCGCGGTGGGCCTTAGCACAGATACGCAGTATTTT. The chain carries TRBV20-1 and TRBJ2-3; D is undetermined. This CDR3 has 15 amino acids. Trimming took off 5 bases at V and 0 bases at J, with 15 bases between the two ends. The germline gives CDR1 DFQATT, CDR2 SNEGSKA (reference sequence).

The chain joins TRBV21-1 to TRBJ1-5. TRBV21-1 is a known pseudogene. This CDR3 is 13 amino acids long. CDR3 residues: CASKGRSAQPQHF. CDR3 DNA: TGTGCCAGCAAGGGGAGGTCGGCTCAGCCCCAGCATTTT.